This TCR beta chain came from a study of early T cells in non-severe SARS-CoV-2 infection. Germline assignment: CDR1 SNHLY and CDR2 FYNNEI. Trimming at V came to 5 bases and at J to 3 bases, leaving 5 bases not matched to a gene. The CDR3 loop spans 14 amino acids. TCRdb re-called the 5' RACE reads through MiXCR, storing one row per CDR3 protein. Here the sample spans approximately 47,000 distinct CDR3 sequences, roughly 9.4% being singletons. This clonotype was seen more than once but under ten times. The receptor was derived from an adult who was a healthcare worker with PCR-confirmed SARS-CoV-2 infection or an uninfected control (not recorded which). The source was whole blood, collected at baseline. This chain uses TRBV2 with TRBJ1-1; 8 bases line up with TRBD1. CDR3 protein: CASSPQQGDTEAFF. The CDR3 nucleotides read TGTGCCAGCAGTCCCCAACAGGGGGACACTGAAGCTTTCTTT. Supplemented by reference TRBV2 and TRBJ1-1, the full variable domain reads EPEVTQTPSHQVTQMGQEVILRCVPISNHLYFYWYRQILGQKVEFLVSFYNNEISEKSEIFDDQFSVERPDGSNFTLKIRSTKLEDSAMYFCASSPQQGDTEAFFGQGTRLTVV.